Listed here are 2 T cell receptor beta chains from one sample, sequenced in a study of T cell repertoires in cytomegalovirus infection. TCRdb used MiXCR to reprocess the reads, holding one entry per CDR3 protein. The data show about 310,000 distinct CDR3 sequences, approximately 25% seen once. Which antigens these TCRs recognize remains unknown. Sequencing was performed on cultured PBMCs, taken from culture after CMV antigen stimulation. All receptors come from a human donor in good health (CMV status not recorded). Some clones in this sample may be carry-over from other donors' samples.

This clonotype was observed a few times. This sequence joins TRBV6-5 and TRBJ2-5, with D perhaps assigned TRBD1 or TRBD2 (5 bases each). CDR3 size: 14 residues. V shed 2 bases and J shed 1 base, with 8 bases lying between them. Per the germline V gene, CDR1 is MNHEY and CDR2 is SVGAGI. The DNA for the CDR3 is TGTGCCAGCAGTTACGGGACGGCCCAAGAGACCCAGTACTTC. It specifies CASSYGTAQETQYF.

The chain recombines TRBV18 with TRBJ1-1; D is perhaps TRBD1 (5 bases). Germline lookup yields CDR1 KGHSH and CDR2 LQKENI. Trimming took 0 bases from V and 1 from J, leaving 9 bases between them. The CDR3 extends over 15 amino acids. CDR3 protein: CASSPPSRGNTEAFF. The CDR3 bases are TGTGCCAGCTCACCACCTTCGAGGGGGAACACTGAAGCTTTCTTT.